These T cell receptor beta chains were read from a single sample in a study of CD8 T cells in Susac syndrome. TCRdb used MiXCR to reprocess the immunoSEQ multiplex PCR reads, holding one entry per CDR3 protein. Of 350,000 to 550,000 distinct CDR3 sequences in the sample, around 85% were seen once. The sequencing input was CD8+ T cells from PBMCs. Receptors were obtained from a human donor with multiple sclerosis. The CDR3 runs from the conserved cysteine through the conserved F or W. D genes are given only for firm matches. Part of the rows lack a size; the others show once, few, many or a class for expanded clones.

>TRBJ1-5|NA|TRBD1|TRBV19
TGTGCCAGCCTACCCGTGACAGGGGGCGTCCAGCCCCAGCATTTT
CASLPVTGGVQPQHF
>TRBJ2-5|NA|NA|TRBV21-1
TGTGCCAGCAGGAGACGGCCCCTTCCCCGGGAGACCCAGTACTTC
CASRRRPLPRETQYF
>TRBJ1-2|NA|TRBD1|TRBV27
TGTGCCAGCAGTTTATCAGGCCAGGGGGCTACATATGGCTACACCTTC
CASSLSGQGATYGYTF
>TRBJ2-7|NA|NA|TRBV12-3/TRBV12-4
TGTGCCAGCAGCTCCAGGGGCCACGAGCAGTACTTC
CASSSRGHEQYF
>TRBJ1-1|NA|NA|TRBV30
TGTGCCTGGACCACCCTCCGGGGGCGAACTGAAGCTTTCTTT
CAWTTLRGRTEAFF
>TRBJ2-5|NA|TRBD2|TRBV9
TGTGCCAGCAGCTCCGGGACTAGCGGGAGGGAGACCCAGTACTTC
CASSSGTSGRETQYF
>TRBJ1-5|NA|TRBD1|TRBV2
TGTGCCAGCAGTGAAGGGACAGGGTTTCACCAGCCCCAGCATTTT
CASSEGTGFHQPQHF
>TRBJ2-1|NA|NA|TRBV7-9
TGTGCCAGCAGCGCCGGGACTGGTTTAAATGAGCAGTTCTTC
CASSAGTGLNEQFF
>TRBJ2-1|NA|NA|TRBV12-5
TGTGCTAGTGGTTTTGAGGGGTACAATGAGCAGTTCTTC
CASGFEGYNEQFF
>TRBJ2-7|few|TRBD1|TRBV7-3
TGTGCCAGCAGCTCGGAGGGGACAGGGGCCCACGAGCAGTACTTC
CASSSEGTGAHEQYF
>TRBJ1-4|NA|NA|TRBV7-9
TGTGCCAGCAGCTTAGACTCCAGGGCGGATGAAAAACTGTTTTTT
CASSLDSRADEKLFF
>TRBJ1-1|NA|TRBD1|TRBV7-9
TGTGCCAGCAGCTCGTACAGGGGGCTGGGCACTGAAGCTTTCTTT
CASSSYRGLGTEAFF
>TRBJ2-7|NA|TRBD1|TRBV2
TGTGCCAGCAGGGTTCAACAGGGGGACTACGAGCAGTACTTC
CASRVQQGDYEQYF
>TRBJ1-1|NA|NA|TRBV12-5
TGTGCTAGTGGTTTGGCGGGCGGACCGAGTGAAGCTTTCTTT
CASGLAGGPSEAFF
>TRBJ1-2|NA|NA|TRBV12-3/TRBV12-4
TGTGCCAGCAGAGAGCAGGATTATGGCTACACCTTC
CASREQDYGYTF
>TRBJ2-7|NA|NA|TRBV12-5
TGTGCTAGTGCCCAAACTGGGGACACCTTCTACGAGCAGTACTTC
CASAQTGDTFYEQYF
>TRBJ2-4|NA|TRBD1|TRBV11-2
TGTGCCAGCAGCTTAGATTCCCGCGGCAGGGGGCCTGGCATTCAGTACTTC
CASSLDSRGRGPGIQYF
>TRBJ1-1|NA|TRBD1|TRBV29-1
TGCAGCGTTGAGGGACGACAGGGGGGGGAATGGAACACTGAAGCTTTCTTT
CSVEGRQGGEWNTEAFF
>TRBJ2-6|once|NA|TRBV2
TGTGCCAGCAGTCCAGCAAGCGTGAGGTTTGGGGGCGTTGTATCTGGGGCCAACGTCCTGACTTTC
CASSPASVRFGGVVSGANVLTF
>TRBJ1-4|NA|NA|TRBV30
TGTGCCTGGAGCCCGGGCATCGGCGGGAGTGAAAAACTGTTTTTT
CAWSPGIGGSEKLFF
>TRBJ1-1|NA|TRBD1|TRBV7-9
TGTGCCAGCAGGCCCGGGACAGGGGGAAGAGGAGCTTTCTTT
CASRPGTGGRGAFF
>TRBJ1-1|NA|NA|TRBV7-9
TGTGCCGGGAAGACACCGAACACTGAAGCTTTCTTT
CAGKTPNTEAFF